This is a list of T cell receptor beta chains from one sample in a study of T-cell reconstitution after alpha-beta-depleted transplantation in children. Via MiXCR, TCRdb re-called the PCR reads, giving one row per CDR3 protein. The data hold 150,000 to 200,000 distinct CDR3 sequences, with roughly 6.3% observed a single time. The sequencing here drew on PBMCs, taken before TCRalphabeta/CD19-depleted stem cell transplant. The receptors were gathered from a girl under three years old with combined immunodeficiency, due to receive a stem cell transplant. CDR3s include the opening cysteine and the closing phenylalanine or tryptophan. A D gene is named only where the DNA matches it firmly.

>TRBJ2-5|TRBV12-3/TRBV12-4|TRBD2
CATTQGTSGQETQYF
>TRBJ2-2|TRBV7-3|NA
CASSLGIYTGELFF
>TRBJ1-4|TRBV5-8|NA
CASSLGLGYGTEKLFF
>TRBJ2-7|TRBV4-2|NA
CASRQRERAYEQYF
>TRBJ2-1|TRBV5-1|TRBD2
CASSLGWTSGRSYNEQFF
>TRBJ2-2|TRBV4-3|NA
CASSPQRFGTGELFF
>TRBJ2-1|TRBV3-1|NA
CASSQDLAAYNEQFF
>TRBJ2-3|TRBV12-3/TRBV12-4|TRBD1
CASSQIVQGEPADTQYF
>TRBJ1-6|TRBV7-9|NA
CASSFQGGSPLHF
>TRBJ2-1|TRBV20-1|NA
CSASTKPTYNEQFF
>TRBJ2-1|TRBV12-3/TRBV12-4|NA
CASRRRLIYEQFF
>TRBJ1-1|TRBV7-9|NA
CASSLAAGWDTEAFF
>TRBJ2-2|TRBV7-9|NA
CASTPQLTGELFF
>TRBJ2-7|TRBV13|NA
CASSLRGSDYEQYF
>TRBJ1-3|TRBV7-6|NA
CASRKGIAGNTIYF
>TRBJ2-7|TRBV20-1|NA
CSAILTEYEQYF
>TRBJ2-7|TRBV18|NA
CASSPSLYEQYF
>TRBJ2-7|TRBV7-9|TRBD2
CASSPGLAAEQYF
>TRBJ2-7|TRBV12-3/TRBV12-4|NA
CASSFSGSEQYF
>TRBJ2-7|TRBV12-3/TRBV12-4|NA
CASSLSGQPNLGVEQYF
>TRBJ2-7|TRBV12-3/TRBV12-4|TRBD1
CASSLPPDRGQYEQYF
>TRBJ2-3|TRBV9|TRBD2
CASAKTSGVPGTQYF
>TRBJ2-3|TRBV12-3/TRBV12-4|TRBD2
CASSPRTRITTDTQYF
>TRBJ2-1|TRBV18|NA
CASSSTRHADLYNEQFF
>TRBJ2-1|TRBV11-3|TRBD2
CASSALVGLLTYNEQFF
>TRBJ1-1|TRBV3-1|NA
CASSQALTVGTPEAFF
>TRBJ2-1|TRBV11-3|NA
CASSLDALGYNEQFF
>TRBJ1-2|TRBV7-2|NA
CASSLAGSNGYTF
>TRBJ2-7|TRBV10-3|TRBD1
CAIRTGVRNGYEQYF
>TRBJ1-1|TRBV12-3/TRBV12-4|NA
CASSLRGGAEAFF
>TRBJ2-5|TRBV7-3|NA
CASSLRLVGDLQETQYF
>TRBJ1-2|TRBV13|NA
CASSSLGTGRNYGYTF
>TRBJ2-7|TRBV28|TRBD2
CASYPPSGSSYEQYF
>TRBJ2-7|TRBV4-3|TRBD2
CASSQDEAGDFQQYF
>TRBJ2-1|TRBV12-3/TRBV12-4|NA
CASSLTWNEQFF
>TRBJ2-1|TRBV2|NA
CASSEGRFSYNEQFF
>TRBJ1-1|TRBV6-2/TRBV6-3|NA
CASSYVGGTEAFF
>TRBJ1-2|TRBV4-2|NA
CASSQVRDGGYTF
>TRBJ1-6|TRBV30|TRBD1
CAWSPRDRVNSPLHF
>TRBJ2-2|TRBV5-1|NA
CASSFTGAYTGELFF
>TRBJ2-7|TRBV7-9|NA
CASTRGTYEQYF
>TRBJ1-2|TRBV19|NA
CATSTLRAGAIYGYTF
>TRBJ2-1|TRBV19|NA
CASSAWGVFYNEQFF
>TRBJ2-3|TRBV2|TRBD1
CASKDRGTADTQYF
>TRBJ2-7|TRBV29-1|NA
CSVVGGRYEQYF
>TRBJ2-1|TRBV4-2|TRBD2
CASSQETSRRNEQFF
>TRBJ2-1|TRBV7-6|TRBD2
CASSSGLAAHEQFF
>TRBJ2-1|TRBV20-1|NA
CSASTINTNEQFF
>TRBJ2-3|TRBV6-2/TRBV6-3|TRBD2
CASKNTGLAGSDTQYF
>TRBJ1-5|TRBV5-5|NA
CASSWGPARDTNQPQHF
>TRBJ1-1|TRBV29-1|NA
CSVVSYTEAFF
>TRBJ2-3|TRBV7-8|NA
CASSLGGVARGTDTQYF
>TRBJ2-7|TRBV19|NA
CASSNGGYYEQYF
>TRBJ2-1|TRBV29-1|TRBD1
CSVEYGTEYNEQFF
>TRBJ1-3|TRBV7-2|NA
CASSPVTSGNTIYF
>TRBJ2-2|TRBV7-3|NA
CASSLIPIPVSGNTGELFF